Given below is one T cell receptor (beta chain) in context. The antigen is unknown. The sample is drawn from a study of T cell repertoires in cytomegalovirus infection. Across the whole study: Public TCR beta signatures were indicative of both CMV infection and a matching HLA type.

CDR3 length: 14 residues. Germline-derived CDR1 and CDR2 are LNHDA and SQIVND (reference sequence). V dropped 10 bases and J dropped 2; count of bases not matched to a gene: 9. MiXCR was run by TCRdb on the reads, yielding one entry per CDR3 protein. The sample shows hundreds of thousands of distinct CDR3 sequences, about 42% of them seen only once. The chain employs TRBV19 and TRBJ2-3, with 7 bases fitting TRBD1. This TCR came from a human donor in good health (CMV status not recorded). Some clones in this sample may be carry-over from other donors' samples. Sequenced here: cultured PBMCs, sampled from culture after CMV antigen stimulation. The CDR3 sequence: CATNPTGPTDTQYF. In nucleotides, the CDR3 is TGTGCCACAAACCCGACAGGGCCCACAGATACGCAGTATTTT.